This T cell receptor (beta chain) comes out of a study of monozygotic twins with cystic fibrosis. Notes on the study in general: Monozygotic CF twins shared more identical nucleotide clonotypes than unrelated patients. Low clonality (median around 0.0095) suggested a mostly naive repertoire.

On this clone itself: Its matching antigen is unknown.

The CDR3 loop spans 14 amino acids. In germline, CDR1 is SGHTS, CDR2 YDEGEE. Trimming removed 5 bases from V and 1 base from J; junction bases left unmatched: 5. Sequencing used immunoSEQ multiplex PCR; TCRdb keeps in-frame clones, though not all of them. This table holds 30,000 to 35,000 clones, around 96% found once. Specimen: blood. This clonotype was sampled from a girl under 10 years old with cystic fibrosis. The V call is TRBV5-8, the J call TRBJ1-1; 7 bases are a match to TRBD1. The CDR3 reads CASSSRTGNTEAFF. DNA for the CDR3: TGTGCCAGCAGTTCGAGGACAGGGAACACTGAAGCTTTCTTT.